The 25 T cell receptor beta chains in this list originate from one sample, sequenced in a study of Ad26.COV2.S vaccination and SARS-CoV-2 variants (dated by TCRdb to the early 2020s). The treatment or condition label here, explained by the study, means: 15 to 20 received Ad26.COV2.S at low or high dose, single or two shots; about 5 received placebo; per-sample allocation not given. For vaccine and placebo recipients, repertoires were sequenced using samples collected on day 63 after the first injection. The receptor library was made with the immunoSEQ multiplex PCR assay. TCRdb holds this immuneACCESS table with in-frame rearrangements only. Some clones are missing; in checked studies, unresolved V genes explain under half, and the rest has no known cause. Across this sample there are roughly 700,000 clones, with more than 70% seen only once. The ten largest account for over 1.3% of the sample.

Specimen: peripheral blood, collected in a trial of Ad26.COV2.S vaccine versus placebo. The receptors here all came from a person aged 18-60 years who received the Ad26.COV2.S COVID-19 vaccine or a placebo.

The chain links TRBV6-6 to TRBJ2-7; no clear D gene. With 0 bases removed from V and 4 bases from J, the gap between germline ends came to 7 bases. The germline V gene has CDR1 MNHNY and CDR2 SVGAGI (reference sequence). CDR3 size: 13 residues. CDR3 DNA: TGTGCCAGCAGTTACTCGGGCGCGTACGAGCAGTACTTC. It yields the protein CASSYSGAYEQYF.

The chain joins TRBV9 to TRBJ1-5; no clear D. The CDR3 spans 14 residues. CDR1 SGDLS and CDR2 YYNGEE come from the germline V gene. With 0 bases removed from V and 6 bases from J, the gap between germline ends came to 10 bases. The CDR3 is CASSVGPGPQPQHF. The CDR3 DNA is TGTGCCAGCAGCGTAGGGCCGGGCCCTCAGCCCCAGCATTTT.

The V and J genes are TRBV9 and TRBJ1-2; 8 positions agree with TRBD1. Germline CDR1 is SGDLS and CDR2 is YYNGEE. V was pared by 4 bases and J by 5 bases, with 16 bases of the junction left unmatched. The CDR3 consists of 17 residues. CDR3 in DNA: TGTGCCAGCAGCCTAAGGTCTTCCGGGACAGGTGGTTATGGCTACACCTTC. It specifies CASSLRSSGTGGYGYTF.

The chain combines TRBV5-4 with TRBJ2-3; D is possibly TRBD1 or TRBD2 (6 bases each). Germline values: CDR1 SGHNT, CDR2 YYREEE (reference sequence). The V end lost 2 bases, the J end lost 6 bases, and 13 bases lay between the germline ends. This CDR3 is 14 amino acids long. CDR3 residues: CASSFRGRSDTQYF. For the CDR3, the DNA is TGTGCCAGCAGCTTCCGGGGGCGATCGGATACGCAGTATTTT.

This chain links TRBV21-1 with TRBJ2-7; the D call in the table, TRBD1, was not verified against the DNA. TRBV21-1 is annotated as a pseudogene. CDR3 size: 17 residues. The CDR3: CASTHNPTRRSSYEQYF. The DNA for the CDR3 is TGTGCCAGCACCCACAACCCCACCCGTCGAAGCTCCTACGAGCAGTACTTC.

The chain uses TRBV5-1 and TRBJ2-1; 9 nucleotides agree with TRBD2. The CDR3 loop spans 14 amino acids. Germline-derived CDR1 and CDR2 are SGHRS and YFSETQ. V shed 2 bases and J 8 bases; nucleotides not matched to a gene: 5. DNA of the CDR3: TGCGCCAGCAGCTTCAGCGGGAGGCAGGATGAGCAGTTCTTC. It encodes CASSFSGRQDEQFF. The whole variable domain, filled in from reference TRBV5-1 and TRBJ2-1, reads KAGVTQTPRYLIKTRGQQVTLSCSPISGHRSVSWYQQTPGQGLQFLFEYFSETQRNKGNFPGRFSGRQFSNSRSEMNVSTLELGDSALYLCASSFSGRQDEQFFGPGTRLTVL.

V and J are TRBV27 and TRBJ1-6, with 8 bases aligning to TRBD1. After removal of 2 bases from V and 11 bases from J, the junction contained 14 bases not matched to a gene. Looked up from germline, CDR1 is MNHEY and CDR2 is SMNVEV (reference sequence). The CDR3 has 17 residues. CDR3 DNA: TGTGCCAGCAGTTTACCCCGGACAGGGATGCTATCGGCACCCCTCCACTTT. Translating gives CASSLPRTGMLSAPLHF.

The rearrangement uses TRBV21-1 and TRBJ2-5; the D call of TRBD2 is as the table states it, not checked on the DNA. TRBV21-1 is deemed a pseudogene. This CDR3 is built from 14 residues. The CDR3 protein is CASSKGGAAETQYF. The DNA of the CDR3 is TGTGCCAGCAGCAAGGGGGGGGCGGCGGAGACCCAGTACTTC.

CDR3 residues: CATTLGARPSGANVLTF. The CDR3 nucleotides are TGTGCCACCACATTGGGGGCCAGGCCCTCTGGGGCCAACGTCCTGACTTTC. V gene TRBV15 combines with J gene TRBJ2-6; tentative D call: TRBD1 (6 bases). CDR1 LNHNV and CDR2 YYDKDF come from the germline V gene (reference sequence). This CDR3 is built from 17 residues. Trimming shortened V by 7 bases and J by 0 bases, and 16 bases separated the two germline ends.

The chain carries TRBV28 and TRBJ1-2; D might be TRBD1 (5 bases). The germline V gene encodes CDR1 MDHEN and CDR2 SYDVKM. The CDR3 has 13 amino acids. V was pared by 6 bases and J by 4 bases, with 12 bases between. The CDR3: CASRAGTTYGYTF. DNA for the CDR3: TGTGCCAGCAGAGCCGGGACCACCTATGGCTACACCTTC.

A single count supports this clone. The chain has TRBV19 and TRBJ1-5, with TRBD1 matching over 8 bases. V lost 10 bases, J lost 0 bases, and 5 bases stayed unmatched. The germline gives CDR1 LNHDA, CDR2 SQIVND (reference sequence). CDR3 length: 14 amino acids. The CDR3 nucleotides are TGTGCCACCTGGACAGGGTATAGCAATCAGCCCCAGCATTTT. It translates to CATWTGYSNQPQHF.

The CDR3 DNA reads TGTGCCAGCAGCTTAACTAGGACAGGGACCTACGAGCAGTACTTC. It translates to CASSLTRTGTYEQYF. V is TRBV7-2 and J is TRBJ2-7; TRBD1 matches 8 bases. CDR3 size: 15 residues. V shed 2 bases and J 2 bases; nucleotides not matched to a gene: 5. The V gene's germline CDR1 is SGHTA and CDR2 FQGNSA. The variable domain in full, completed from reference TRBV7-2 and TRBJ2-7, reads GAGVSQSPSNKVTEKGKDVELRCDPISGHTALYWYRQSLGQGLEFLIYFQGNSAPDKSGLPSDRFSAERTGGSVSTLTIQRTQQEDSAVYLCASSLTRTGTYEQYFGPGTRLTVT.

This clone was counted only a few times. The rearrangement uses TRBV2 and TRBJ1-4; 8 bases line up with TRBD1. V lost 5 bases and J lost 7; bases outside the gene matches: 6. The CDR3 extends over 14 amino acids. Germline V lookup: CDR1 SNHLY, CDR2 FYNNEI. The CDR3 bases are TGTGCCAGCAGTTCACAGGGGGGTGGTGAAAAACTGTTTTTT. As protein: CASSSQGGGEKLFF. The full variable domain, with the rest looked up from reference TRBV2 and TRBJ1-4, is EPEVTQTPSHQVTQMGQEVILRCVPISNHLYFYWYRQILGQKVEFLVSFYNNEISEKSEIFDDQFSVERPDGSNFTLKIRSTKLEDSAMYFCASSSQGGGEKLFFGSGTQLSVL.

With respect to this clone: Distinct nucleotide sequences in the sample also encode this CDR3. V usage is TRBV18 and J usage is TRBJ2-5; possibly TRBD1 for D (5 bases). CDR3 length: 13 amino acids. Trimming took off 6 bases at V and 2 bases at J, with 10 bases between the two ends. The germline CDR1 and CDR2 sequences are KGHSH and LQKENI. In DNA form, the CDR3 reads TGTGCCAGCTCTCCTGACAGACAAGAGACCCAGTACTTC. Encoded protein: CASSPDRQETQYF.

CDR3 DNA sequence: TGTGCCAGCAGAAGAGGACAGGGTGGAGATACGCAGTATTTT. It yields the protein CASRRGQGGDTQYF. J is TRBJ2-3 and V is TRBV7-2; TRBD1 matches 8 bases. The CDR3 sequence is 14 residues long. J was trimmed by 5 bases and V by 6 bases; bases with no gene match: 7. Germline V gives CDR1 SGHTA, CDR2 FQGNSA.

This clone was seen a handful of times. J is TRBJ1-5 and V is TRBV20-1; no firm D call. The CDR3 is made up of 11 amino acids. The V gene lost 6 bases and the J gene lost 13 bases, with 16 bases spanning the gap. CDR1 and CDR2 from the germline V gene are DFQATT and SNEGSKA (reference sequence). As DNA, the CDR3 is TGCAGTGCGACTCTGTCCCAAGGTCAGCATTTT. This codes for CSATLSQGQHF.

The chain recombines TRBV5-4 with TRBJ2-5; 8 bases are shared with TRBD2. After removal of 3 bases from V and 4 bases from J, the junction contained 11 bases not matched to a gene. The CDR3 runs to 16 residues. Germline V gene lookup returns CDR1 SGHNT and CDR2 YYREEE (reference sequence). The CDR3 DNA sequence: TGTGCCAGCAGCTCGAGAACGGCGGCGGGGGGAGAGACCCAGTACTTC. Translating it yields CASSSRTAAGGETQYF.

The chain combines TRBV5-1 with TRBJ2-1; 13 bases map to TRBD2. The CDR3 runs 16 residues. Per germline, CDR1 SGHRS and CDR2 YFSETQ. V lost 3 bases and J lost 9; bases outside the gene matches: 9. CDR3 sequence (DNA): TGCGCCAGCAGCTCGGACGTCGGACTAGCGGGAGTTGAGCAGTTCTTC. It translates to CASSSDVGLAGVEQFF.

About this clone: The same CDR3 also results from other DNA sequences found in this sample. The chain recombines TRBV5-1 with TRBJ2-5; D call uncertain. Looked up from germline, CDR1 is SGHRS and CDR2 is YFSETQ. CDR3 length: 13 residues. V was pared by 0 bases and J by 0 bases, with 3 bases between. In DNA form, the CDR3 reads TGCGCCAGCAGCTTGGCCTACCAAGAGACCCAGTACTTC. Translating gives CASSLAYQETQYF.

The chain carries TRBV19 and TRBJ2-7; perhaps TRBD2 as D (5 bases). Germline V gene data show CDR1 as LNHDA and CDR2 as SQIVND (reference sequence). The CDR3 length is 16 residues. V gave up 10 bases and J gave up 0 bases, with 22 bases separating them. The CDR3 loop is CATTLGRASGSYEQYF. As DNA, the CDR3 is TGTGCCACTACGCTTGGGCGGGCCTCGGGCTCCTACGAGCAGTACTTC.

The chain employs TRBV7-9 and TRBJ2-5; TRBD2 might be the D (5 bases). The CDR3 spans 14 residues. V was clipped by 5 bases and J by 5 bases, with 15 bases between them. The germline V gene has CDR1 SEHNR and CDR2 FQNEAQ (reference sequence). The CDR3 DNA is TGTGCCAGCAGCGGATTAACAGCGGCGGAGACCCAGTACTTC. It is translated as CASSGLTAAETQYF.

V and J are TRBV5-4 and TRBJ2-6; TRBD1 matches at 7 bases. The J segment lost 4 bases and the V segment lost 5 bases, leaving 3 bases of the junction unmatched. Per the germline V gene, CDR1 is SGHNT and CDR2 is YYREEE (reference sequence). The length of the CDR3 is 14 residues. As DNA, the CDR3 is TGTGCCAGCAGGACAGGGTTCGGGGCCAACGTCCTGACTTTC. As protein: CASRTGFGANVLTF.

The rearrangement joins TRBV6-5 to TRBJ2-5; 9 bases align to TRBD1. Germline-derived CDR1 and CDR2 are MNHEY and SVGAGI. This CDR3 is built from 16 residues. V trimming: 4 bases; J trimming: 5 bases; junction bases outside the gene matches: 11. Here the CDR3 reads CASSSSHRDRDETQYF. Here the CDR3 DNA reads TGTGCCAGCAGTTCGTCTCACCGGGACAGGGATGAGACCCAGTACTTC.

Written as DNA, the CDR3 is TGTGCCAGCAGCTTCACGGGACTACGATCCTACGAGCAGTACTTC. Translating it yields CASSFTGLRSYEQYF. V and J are TRBV5-5 and TRBJ2-7; 7 bases agree with TRBD2. J lost 1 base, V lost 2 bases, and 6 bases had no gene match. CDR1 is SGHKS and CDR2 is YYEKEE in the germline V gene (reference sequence). The CDR3 contains 15 residues.

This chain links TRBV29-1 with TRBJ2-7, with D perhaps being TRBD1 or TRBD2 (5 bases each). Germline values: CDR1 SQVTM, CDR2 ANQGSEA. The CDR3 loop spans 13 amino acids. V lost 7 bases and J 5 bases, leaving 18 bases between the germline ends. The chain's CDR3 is CSASGTYPDEQYF. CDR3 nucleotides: TGCAGCGCCTCCGGGACGTACCCTGACGAGCAGTACTTC.